What follows is one T cell receptor (beta chain) and its context. Its target is unknown. It was CD45RO-negative cells, positively selected for CCR7, that made up naive CD8 cells, with terminally differentiated effector memory CD45RA+ cells excluded. Healthy adults negative for HIV, lacking recent acute infections or vaccinations, served as donors. The sample belongs to a study of shared clonotypes between healthy human individuals. Whole-study context: CD4 naive and memory got three plates each, CD8 naive two, CD8 memory one.

Libraries were prepared by immunoSEQ multiplex PCR; TCRdb keeps only in-frame clonotypes and omits some of them. The data contain about 2 million clones, 85% to 95% of them singletons. Study-wide results and limits: Non-shared clonotypes were found to have lower generation probabilities than the clonotypes that were shared by all four of the sorted-subset donors. Rarefaction gave evidence that sorted-subset sequencing remained incomplete despite large depth.

Trimming left V 4 bases short and J 2 bases short, with 10 bases between. Per the germline V gene, CDR1 is SGHDT and CDR2 is YYEEEE. CDR3 size: 13 residues. The chain couples TRBV5-6 to TRBJ2-7, with D tentatively TRBD1 (5 bases). This clonotype was sampled from a man aged 18 to 29 in good health. What was sequenced was naive CD8+ T cells sorted from blood. The CDR3 bases are TGTGCCAGCAGCACGGACATAACCTACGAGCAGTACTTC. It encodes CASSTDITYEQYF.